This TCR beta chain comes out of a study of neurological immune-mediated disorders. The CDR3 covers 14 residues. J gave up 3 bases and V 5 bases, and 6 bases lay outside the gene matches. TCRdb recomputed calls from the 5' RACE reads with MiXCR, one row per CDR3 protein. The sample consists of roughly 13,000 distinct CDR3 sequences, approximately 7% of them appearing once. Many counts were recorded for this clonotype. Volunteers from a blood bank in Maryland, USA, made up the healthy controls. The sorted libraries were prepared using around 910,000 CD4+ or CD8+ T cells that had themselves been sorted.

The source material was CD8+ T cells from blood. This TCR came from a woman in her 40s in good health. The chain joins TRBV12-3 or TRBV12-4 to TRBJ2-7; 8 bases agree with TRBD1. CDR3 protein: CASSPDRAGYEQYF. CDR3 nucleotide sequence: TGTGCCAGCAGTCCGGACAGGGCGGGCTACGAGCAGTACTTC.